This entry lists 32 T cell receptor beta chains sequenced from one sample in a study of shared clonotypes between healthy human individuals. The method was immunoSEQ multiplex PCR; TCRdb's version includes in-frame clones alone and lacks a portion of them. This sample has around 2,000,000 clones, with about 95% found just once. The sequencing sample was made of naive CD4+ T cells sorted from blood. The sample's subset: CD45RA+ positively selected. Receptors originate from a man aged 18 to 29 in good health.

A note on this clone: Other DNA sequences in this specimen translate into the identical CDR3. CDR3 nucleotides: TGTGCCAGCAGCTCACGACAGGGCACCGGGGAGCTGTTTTTT. As protein: CASSSRQGTGELFF. This rearrangement joins TRBV11-2 to TRBJ2-2, with 7 bases lining up with TRBD1. The CDR3 runs to 14 residues. With 4 bases clipped from V and 4 bases from J, the junction kept 3 bases outside the gene matches. Per germline, CDR1 SGHAT and CDR2 FQNNGV.

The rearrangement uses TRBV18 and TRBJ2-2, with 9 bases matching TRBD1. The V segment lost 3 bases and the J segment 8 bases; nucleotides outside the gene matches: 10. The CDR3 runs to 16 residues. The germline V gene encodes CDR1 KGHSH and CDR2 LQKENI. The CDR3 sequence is CASSPGQGRWTGELFF. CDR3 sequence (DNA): TGTGCCAGCTCACCGGGACAGGGTCGCTGGACTGGGGAGCTGTTTTTT. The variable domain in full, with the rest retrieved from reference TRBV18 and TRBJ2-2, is NAGVMQNPRHLVRRRGQEARLRCSPMKGHSHVYWYRQLPEEGLKFMVYLQKENIIDESGMPKERFSAEFPKEGPSILRIQQVVRGDSAAYFCASSPGQGRWTGELFFGEGSRLTVL.

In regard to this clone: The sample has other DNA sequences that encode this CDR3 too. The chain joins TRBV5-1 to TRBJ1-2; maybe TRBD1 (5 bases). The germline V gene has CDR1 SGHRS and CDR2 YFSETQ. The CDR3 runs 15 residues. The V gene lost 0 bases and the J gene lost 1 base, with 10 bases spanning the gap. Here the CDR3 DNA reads TGCGCCAGCAGCTTGGAGCCAGGGAGTAACTATGGCTACACCTTC. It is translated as CASSLEPGSNYGYTF.

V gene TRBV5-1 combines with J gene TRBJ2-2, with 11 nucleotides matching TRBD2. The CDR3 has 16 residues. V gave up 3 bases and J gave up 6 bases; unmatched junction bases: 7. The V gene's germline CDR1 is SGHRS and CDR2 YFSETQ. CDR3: CASSSRGTSGAGELFF. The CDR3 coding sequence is TGCGCCAGCAGCTCTAGAGGGACTAGCGGCGCCGGGGAGCTGTTTTTT.

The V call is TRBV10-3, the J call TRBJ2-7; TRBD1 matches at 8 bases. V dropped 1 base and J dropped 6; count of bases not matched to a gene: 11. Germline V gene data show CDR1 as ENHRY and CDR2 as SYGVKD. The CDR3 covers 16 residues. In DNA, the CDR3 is TGTGCCATCAGTGAGTGGTGGACAGGGAACTCCCTCGAGCAGTACTTC. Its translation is CAISEWWTGNSLEQYF.

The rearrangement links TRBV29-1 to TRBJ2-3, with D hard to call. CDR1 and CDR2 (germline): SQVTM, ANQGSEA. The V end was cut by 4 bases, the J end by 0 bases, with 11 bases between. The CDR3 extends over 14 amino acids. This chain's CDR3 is CSVAFLGSTDTQYF. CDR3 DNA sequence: TGCAGCGTTGCGTTTCTGGGGAGCACAGATACGCAGTATTTT.

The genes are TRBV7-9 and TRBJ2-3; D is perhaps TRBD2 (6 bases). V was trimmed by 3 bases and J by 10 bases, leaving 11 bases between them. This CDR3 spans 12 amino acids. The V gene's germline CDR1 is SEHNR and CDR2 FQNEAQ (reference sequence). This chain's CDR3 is CASSLTSGSQYF. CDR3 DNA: TGTGCCAGCAGCTTGACTAGTGGGTCGCAGTATTTT.

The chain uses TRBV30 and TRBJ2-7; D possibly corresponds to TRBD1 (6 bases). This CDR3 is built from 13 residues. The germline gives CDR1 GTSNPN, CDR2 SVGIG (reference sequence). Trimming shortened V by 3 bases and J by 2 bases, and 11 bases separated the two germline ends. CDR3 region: CAWSTGTPYEQYF. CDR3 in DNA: TGTGCCTGGAGCACTGGGACACCCTACGAGCAGTACTTC.

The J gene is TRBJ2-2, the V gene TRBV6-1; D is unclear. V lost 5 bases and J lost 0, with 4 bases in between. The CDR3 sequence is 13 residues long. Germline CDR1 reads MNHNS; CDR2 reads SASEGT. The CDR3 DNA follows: TGTGCCAGCAGTTTCACGAACACCGGGGAGCTGTTTTTT. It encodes CASSFTNTGELFF.

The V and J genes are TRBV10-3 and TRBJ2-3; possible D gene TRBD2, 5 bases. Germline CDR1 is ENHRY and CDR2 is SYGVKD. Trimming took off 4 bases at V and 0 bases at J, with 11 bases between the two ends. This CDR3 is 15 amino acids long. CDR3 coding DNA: TGTGCCATCAGTGGAGGGTCGACAAGCACAGATACGCAGTATTTT. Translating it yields CAISGGSTSTDTQYF.

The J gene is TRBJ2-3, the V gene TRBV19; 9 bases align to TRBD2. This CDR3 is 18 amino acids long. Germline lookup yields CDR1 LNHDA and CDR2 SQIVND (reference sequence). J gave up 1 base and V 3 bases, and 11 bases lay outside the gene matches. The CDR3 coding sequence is TGTGCCAGTAGTATGGCCCCCGCAGCGGGAGGTGGCACAGATACGCAGTATTTT. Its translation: CASSMAPAAGGGTDTQYF.

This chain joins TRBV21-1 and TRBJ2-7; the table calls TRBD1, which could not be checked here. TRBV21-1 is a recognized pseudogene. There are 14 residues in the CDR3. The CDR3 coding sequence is TGTGCCAGCAGCACTGGGACATATGCCTACGAGCAGTACTTC. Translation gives CASSTGTYAYEQYF.

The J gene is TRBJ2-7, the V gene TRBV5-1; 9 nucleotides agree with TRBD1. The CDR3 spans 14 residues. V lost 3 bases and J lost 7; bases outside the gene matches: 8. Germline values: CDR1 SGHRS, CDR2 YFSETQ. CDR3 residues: CASSSLQGAREQYF. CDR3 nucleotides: TGCGCCAGCAGCTCTCTACAGGGGGCGAGGGAGCAGTACTTC. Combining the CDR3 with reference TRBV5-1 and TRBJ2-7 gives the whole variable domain KAGVTQTPRYLIKTRGQQVTLSCSPISGHRSVSWYQQTPGQGLQFLFEYFSETQRNKGNFPGRFSGRQFSNSRSEMNVSTLELGDSALYLCASSSLQGAREQYFGPGTRLTVT.

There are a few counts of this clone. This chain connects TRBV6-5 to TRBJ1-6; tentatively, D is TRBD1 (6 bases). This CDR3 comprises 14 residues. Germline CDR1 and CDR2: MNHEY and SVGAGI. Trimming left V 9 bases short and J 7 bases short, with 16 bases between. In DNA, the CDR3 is TGTGCCAGTGAGTCCGGGACAACCAATTCACCCCTCCACTTT. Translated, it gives CASESGTTNSPLHF.

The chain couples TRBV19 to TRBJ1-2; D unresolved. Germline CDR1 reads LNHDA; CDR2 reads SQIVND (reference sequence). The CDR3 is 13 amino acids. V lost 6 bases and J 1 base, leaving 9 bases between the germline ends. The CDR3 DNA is TGTGCCAGTAGGCGGGAGAATAACTATGGCTACACCTTC. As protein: CASRRENNYGYTF.

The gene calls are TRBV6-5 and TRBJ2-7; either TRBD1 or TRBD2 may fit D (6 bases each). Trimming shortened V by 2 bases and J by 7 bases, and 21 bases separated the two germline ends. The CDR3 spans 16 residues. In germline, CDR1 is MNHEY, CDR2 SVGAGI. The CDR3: CASSYGSDRSGGEQYF. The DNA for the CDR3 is TGTGCCAGCAGTTACGGGTCCGACAGGTCAGGAGGGGAGCAGTACTTC.

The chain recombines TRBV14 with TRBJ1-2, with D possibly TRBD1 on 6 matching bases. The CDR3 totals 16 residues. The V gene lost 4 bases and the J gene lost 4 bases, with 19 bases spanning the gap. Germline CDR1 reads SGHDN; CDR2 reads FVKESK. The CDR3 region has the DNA TGTGCCAGCAGCCCGTCAGGGGCGACCTTGATCTATGGCTACACCTTC. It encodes CASSPSGATLIYGYTF. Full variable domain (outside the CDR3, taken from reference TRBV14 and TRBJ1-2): EAGVTQFPSHSVIEKGQTVTLRCDPISGHDNLYWYRRVMGKEIKFLLHFVKESKQDESGMPNNRFLAERTGGTYSTLKVQPAELEDSGVYFCASSPSGATLIYGYTFGSGTRLTVV.

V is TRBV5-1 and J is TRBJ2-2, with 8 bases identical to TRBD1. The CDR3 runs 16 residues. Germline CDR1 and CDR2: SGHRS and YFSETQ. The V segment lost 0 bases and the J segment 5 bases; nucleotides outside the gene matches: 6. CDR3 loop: CASSLEPGGTTGELFF. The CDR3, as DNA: TGCGCCAGCAGCTTGGAGCCAGGGGGCACGACCGGGGAGCTGTTTTTT.

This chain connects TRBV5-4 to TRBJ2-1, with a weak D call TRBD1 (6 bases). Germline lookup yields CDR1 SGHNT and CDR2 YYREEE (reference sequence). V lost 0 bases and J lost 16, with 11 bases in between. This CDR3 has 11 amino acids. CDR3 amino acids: CASSLDRDYFF. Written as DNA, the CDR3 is TGTGCCAGCAGCTTGGACAGGGATTACTTCTTC.

The CDR3 protein is CASSVLTGGGYNEQFF. Here the CDR3 DNA reads TGTGCCAGCAGTGTCCTTACAGGGGGCGGCTACAATGAGCAGTTCTTC. The rearrangement uses TRBV6-1 and TRBJ2-1; 9 nucleotides line up with TRBD1. Losses at the gene ends were 4 bases for V and 3 bases for J; bases not matched to a gene: 7. This CDR3 is 16 amino acids long. Germline CDR1 and CDR2: MNHNS and SASEGT.

The CDR3: CAISFRDSEKLFF. Written as DNA, the CDR3 is TGTGCCATCAGCTTCCGGGACAGTGAAAAACTGTTTTTT. This chain connects TRBV10-3 to TRBJ1-4; TRBD1 matches at 7 bases. Trimming took 6 bases from V and 7 from J; bases not matched to a gene: 5. CDR3 length: 13 amino acids. CDR1 is ENHRY, CDR2 SYGVKD, per germline.

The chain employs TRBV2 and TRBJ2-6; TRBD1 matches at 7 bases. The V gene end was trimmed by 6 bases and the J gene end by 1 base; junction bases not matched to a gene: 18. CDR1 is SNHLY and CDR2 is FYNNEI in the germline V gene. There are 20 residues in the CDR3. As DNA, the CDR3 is TGTGCCAGCAGCCTCCGACAGGGTGCCCCACATTCGTCTGGGGCCAACGTCCTGACTTTC. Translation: CASSLRQGAPHSSGANVLTF. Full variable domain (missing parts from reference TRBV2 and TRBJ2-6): EPEVTQTPSHQVTQMGQEVILRCVPISNHLYFYWYRQILGQKVEFLVSFYNNEISEKSEIFDDQFSVERPDGSNFTLKIRSTKLEDSAMYFCASSLRQGAPHSSGANVLTFGAGSRLTVL.

The CDR3 DNA sequence: TGTGCCAGCAGCTCCGCAGGAGGTACGCGGGGCTACACCTTC. Encoded protein: CASSSAGGTRGYTF. The V and J genes are TRBV5-6 and TRBJ1-2; D is unclear. The CDR3 runs 14 residues. Trimming took 3 bases from V and 8 from J, leaving 17 bases between them. Looked up from germline, CDR1 is SGHDT and CDR2 is YYEEEE.

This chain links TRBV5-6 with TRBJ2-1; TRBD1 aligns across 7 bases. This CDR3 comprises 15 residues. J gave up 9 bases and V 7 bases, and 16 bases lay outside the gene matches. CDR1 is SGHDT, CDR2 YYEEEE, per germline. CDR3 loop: CASQVQGKEWGEQFF. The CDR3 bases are TGTGCCAGCCAAGTACAGGGGAAAGAGTGGGGTGAGCAGTTCTTC.

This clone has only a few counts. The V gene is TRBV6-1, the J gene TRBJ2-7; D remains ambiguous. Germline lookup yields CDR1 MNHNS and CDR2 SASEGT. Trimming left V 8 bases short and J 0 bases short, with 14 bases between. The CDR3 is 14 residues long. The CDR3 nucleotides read TGTGCCAGCGGGTCGCCCTCTTCCTCCTACGAGCAGTACTTC. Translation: CASGSPSSSYEQYF.

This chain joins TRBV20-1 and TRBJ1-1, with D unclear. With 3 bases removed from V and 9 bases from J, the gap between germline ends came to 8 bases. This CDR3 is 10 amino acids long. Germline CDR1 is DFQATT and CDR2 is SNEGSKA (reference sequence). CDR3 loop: CSASIGQAFF. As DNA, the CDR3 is TGCAGTGCTAGTATAGGGCAAGCTTTCTTT.

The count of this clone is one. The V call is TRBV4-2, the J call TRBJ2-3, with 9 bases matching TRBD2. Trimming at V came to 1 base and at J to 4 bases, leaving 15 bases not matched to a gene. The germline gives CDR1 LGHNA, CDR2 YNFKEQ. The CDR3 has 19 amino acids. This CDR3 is CASSQGDLAGTMGADTQYF. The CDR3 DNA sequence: TGTGCCAGCAGCCAAGGGGATCTAGCGGGAACGATGGGAGCAGATACGCAGTATTTT.

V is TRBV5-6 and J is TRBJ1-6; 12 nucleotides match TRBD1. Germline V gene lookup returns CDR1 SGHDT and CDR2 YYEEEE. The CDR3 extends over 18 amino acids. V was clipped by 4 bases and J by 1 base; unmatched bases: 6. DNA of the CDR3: TGTGCCAGCAGCCGCGGGACAGGGGGCTTTTCCTATAATTCACCCCTCCACTTT. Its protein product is CASSRGTGGFSYNSPLHF.

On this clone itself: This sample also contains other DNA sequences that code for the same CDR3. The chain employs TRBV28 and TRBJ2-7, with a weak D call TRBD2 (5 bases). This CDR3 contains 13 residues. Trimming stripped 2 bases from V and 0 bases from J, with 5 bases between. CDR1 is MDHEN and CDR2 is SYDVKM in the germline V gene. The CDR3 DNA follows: TGTGCCAGCAGTTTAGGGAGCTCCTACGAGCAGTACTTC. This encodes CASSLGSSYEQYF.

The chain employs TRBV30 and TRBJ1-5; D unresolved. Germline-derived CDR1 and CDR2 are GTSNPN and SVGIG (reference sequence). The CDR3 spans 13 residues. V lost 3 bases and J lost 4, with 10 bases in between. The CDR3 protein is CAWSKDGNQPQHF. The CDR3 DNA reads TGTGCCTGGAGCAAGGACGGGAATCAGCCCCAGCATTTT.

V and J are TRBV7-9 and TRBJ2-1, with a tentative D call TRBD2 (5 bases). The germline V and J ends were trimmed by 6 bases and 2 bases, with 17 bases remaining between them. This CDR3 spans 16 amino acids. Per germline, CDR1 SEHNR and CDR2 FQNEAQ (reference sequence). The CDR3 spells CASRTGADGAYNEQFF. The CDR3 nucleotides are TGTGCCAGCAGAACCGGAGCGGACGGGGCCTACAATGAGCAGTTCTTC.

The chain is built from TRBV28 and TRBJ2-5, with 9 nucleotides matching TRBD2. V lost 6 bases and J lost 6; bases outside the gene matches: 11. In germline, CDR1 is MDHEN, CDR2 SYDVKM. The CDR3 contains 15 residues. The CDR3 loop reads CASSPSEAGGKTQYF. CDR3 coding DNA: TGTGCCAGCAGCCCCTCGGAAGCGGGGGGTAAGACCCAGTACTTC. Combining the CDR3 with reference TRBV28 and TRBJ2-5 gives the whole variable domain DVKVTQSSRYLVKRTGEKVFLECVQDMDHENMFWYRQDPGLGLRLIYFSYDVKMKEKGDIPEGYSVSREKKERFSLILESASTNQTSMYLCASSPSEAGGKTQYFGPGTRLLVL.